This TCR beta chain comes out of a study of vaccination and CD4 T cells after COVID-19. On the study more broadly: Everyone enrolled got two doses of BNT162b2 or mRNA-1273 vaccine. Every culture used as a control got a CEFX pool, an HIV-1 Nef pool, or no peptide.

Study-wide results and caveats: The median number of SARS-CoV-2-reactive clonotypes increased from about 20 to 38, a change that did not reach significance.

Germline CDR1 reads LNHNV; CDR2 reads YYDKDF (reference sequence). The CDR3 covers 13 residues. V was cut by 2 bases and J by 7 bases, with 8 bases left in between. At the Johns Hopkins FTIC core, DNA taken from cultured CD4+ T cells was sequenced by way of the Oncomine TCR Beta short-read assay. TCRdb redid the calling of the PCR reads with MiXCR, one entry per CDR3 protein. The data show some 12,000 distinct CDR3 sequences, approximately 46% seen once. Treatment indicated: approximately 11-day PBMC culture with coronavirus spike peptide pools or control peptides (ViraFEST assay). On this clonotype itself: Its target is not known.

This chain connects TRBV15 to TRBJ2-2; D may be TRBD1 (6 bases). Sequenced material: CD4+ T cells from blood, cultured in vitro. The clonotype was recovered from a human donor who had recovered from COVID-19. CDR3 DNA: TGTGCCACCAGCAGACAGGGGAACGGGGAGCTGTTTTTT. Translating it yields CATSRQGNGELFF.